This T cell receptor (beta chain) derives from a study of blood T cells in healthy people across ages. The sample holds one count of this clonotype. The antigen is undetermined. For every donor, a draw yielded about 10 milliliters of peripheral blood. No fewer than 5 micrograms of total RNA were isolated from every sample. Looked up from germline, CDR1 is SGHKS and CDR2 is YYEKEE (reference sequence). V was cut by 0 bases and J by 5 bases, with 18 bases left in between. This CDR3 has 17 amino acids. Whole-study findings and limits: In these data, TCR beta diversity tracked strongly with naive T cell percentage.

It was with a sample-barcoded 5' primer and a J-beta primer mix that a second PCR of roughly 7 to 11 cycles was run. TCRdb passed the 5' RACE reads through MiXCR, listing each CDR3 protein once. The table includes about 1.4 million distinct CDR3 sequences, around 59% detected once. The chain combines TRBV5-5 with TRBJ2-1, with D perhaps TRBD2 (6 bases). Sequencing was carried out using blood. The sequence was collected from a man in his late teens or twenties in good health. The CDR3 region is CASSLVTTGRSDNEQFF. The CDR3 DNA reads as TGTGCCAGCAGCTTGGTGACGACTGGGAGGTCAGACAATGAGCAGTTCTTC.